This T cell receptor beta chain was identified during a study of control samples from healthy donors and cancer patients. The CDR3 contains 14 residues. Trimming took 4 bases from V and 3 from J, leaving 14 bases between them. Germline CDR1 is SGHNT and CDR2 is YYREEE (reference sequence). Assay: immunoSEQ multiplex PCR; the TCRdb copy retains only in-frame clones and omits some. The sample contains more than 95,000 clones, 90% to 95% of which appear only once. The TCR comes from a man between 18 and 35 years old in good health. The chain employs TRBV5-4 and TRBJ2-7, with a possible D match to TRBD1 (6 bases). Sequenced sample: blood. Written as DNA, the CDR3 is TGTGCCAGCAGCATAAAAGGACAGAACTACGAGCAGTACTTC. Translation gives CASSIKGQNYEQYF.